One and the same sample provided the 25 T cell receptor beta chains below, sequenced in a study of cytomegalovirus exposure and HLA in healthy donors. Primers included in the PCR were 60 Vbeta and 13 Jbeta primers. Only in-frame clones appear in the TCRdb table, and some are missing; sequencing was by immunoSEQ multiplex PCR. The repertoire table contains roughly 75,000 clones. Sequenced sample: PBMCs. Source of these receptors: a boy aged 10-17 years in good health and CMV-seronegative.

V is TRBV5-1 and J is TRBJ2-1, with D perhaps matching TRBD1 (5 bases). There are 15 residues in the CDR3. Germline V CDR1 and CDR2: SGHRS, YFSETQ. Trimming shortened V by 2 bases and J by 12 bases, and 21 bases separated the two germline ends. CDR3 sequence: CASSLGSPLGVSQFF. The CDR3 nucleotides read TGCGCCAGCAGCTTAGGCTCTCCTTTAGGGGTTTCGCAGTTCTTC.

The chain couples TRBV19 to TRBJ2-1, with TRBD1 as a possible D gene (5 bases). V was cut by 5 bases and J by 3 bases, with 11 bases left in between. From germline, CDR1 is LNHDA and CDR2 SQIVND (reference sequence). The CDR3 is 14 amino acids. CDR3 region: CASSPQTVYNEQFF. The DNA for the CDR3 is TGTGCCAGTAGTCCCCAGACAGTCTACAATGAGCAGTTCTTC.

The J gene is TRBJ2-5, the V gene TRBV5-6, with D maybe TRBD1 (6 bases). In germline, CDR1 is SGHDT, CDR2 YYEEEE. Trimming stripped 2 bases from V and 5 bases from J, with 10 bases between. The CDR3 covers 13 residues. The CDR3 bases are TGTGCCAGCAGCTTACAGAGGGGGGAGACCCAGTACTTC. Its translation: CASSLQRGETQYF.

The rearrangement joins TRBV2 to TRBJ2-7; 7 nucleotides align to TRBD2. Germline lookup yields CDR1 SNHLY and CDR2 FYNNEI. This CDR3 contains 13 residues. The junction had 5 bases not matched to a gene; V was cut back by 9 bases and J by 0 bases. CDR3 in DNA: TGTGCCAGTGGGGGGACTACCTCCTACGAGCAGTACTTC. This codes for CASGGTTSYEQYF.

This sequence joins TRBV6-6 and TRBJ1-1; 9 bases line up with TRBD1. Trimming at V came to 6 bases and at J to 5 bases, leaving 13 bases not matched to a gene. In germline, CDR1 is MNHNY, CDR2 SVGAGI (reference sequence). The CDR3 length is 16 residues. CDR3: CASSLPRGQGKTEAFF. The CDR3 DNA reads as TGTGCCAGCAGCCTTCCTCGAGGACAGGGGAAGACTGAAGCTTTCTTT.

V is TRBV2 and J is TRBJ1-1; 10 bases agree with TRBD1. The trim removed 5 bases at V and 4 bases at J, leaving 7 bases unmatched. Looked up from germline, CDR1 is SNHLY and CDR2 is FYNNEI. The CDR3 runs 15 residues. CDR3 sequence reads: CASSLFGTGATEAFF. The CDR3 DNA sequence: TGTGCCAGCAGTCTCTTCGGGACAGGGGCCACTGAAGCTTTCTTT.

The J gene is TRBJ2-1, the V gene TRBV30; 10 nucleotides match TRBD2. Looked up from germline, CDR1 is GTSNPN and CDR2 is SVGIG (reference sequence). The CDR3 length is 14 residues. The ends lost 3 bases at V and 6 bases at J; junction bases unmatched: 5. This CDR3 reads CAWRRIAGGNEQFF. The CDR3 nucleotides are TGTGCCTGGAGGAGAATAGCGGGGGGCAATGAGCAGTTCTTC.

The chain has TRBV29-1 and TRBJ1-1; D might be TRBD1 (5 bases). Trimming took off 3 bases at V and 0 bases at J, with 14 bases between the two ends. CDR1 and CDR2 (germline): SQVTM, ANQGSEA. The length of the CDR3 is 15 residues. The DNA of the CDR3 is TGCAGCGTTGATATTACGGGACTCATGAACACTGAAGCTTTCTTT. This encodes CSVDITGLMNTEAFF. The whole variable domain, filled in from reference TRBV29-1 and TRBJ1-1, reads SAVISQKPSRDICQRGTSLTIQCQVDSQVTMMFWYRQQPGQSLTLIATANQGSEATYESGFVIDKFPISRPNLTFSTLTVSNMSPEDSSIYLCSVDITGLMNTEAFFGQGTRLTVV.

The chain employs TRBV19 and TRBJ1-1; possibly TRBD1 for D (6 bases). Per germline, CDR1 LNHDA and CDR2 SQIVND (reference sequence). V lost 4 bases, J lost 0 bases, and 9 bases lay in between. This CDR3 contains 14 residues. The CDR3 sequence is CASSNTGMNTEAFF. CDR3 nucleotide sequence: TGTGCCAGTAGTAATACAGGGATGAACACTGAAGCTTTCTTT. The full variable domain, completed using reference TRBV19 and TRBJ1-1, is DGGITQSPKYLFRKEGQNVTLSCEQNLNHDAMYWYRQDPGQGLRLIYYSQIVNDFQKGDIAEGYSVSREKKESFPLTVTSAQKNPTAFYLCASSNTGMNTEAFFGQGTRLTVV.

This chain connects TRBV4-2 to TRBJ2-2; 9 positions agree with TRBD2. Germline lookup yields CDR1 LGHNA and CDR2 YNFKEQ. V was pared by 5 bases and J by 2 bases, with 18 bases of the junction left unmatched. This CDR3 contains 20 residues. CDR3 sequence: CASSSSPLTSGRLNTGELFF. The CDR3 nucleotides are TGTGCCAGCAGCTCCTCCCCCCTGACTAGCGGAAGACTAAACACCGGGGAGCTGTTTTTT.

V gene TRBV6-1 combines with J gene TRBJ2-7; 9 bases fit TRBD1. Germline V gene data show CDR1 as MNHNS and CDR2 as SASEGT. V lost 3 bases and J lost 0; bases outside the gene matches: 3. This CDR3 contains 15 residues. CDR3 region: CASSDMTGGSYEQYF. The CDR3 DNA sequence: TGTGCCAGCAGTGATATGACAGGGGGCTCCTACGAGCAGTACTTC.

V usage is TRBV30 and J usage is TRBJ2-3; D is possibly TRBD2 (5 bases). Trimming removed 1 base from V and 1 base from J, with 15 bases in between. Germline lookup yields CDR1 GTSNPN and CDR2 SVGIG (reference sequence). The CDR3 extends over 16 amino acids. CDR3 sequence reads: CAWSAPMRARTDTQYF. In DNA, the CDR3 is TGTGCCTGGAGTGCCCCCATGAGGGCCCGCACAGATACGCAGTATTTT.

DNA for the CDR3: TGTGCCAGCAGCTTAGGTGGGCGGGAGGGCCTGCCTGGGGCCAACGTCCTGACTTTC. It yields the protein CASSLGGREGLPGANVLTF. This rearrangement joins TRBV5-6 to TRBJ2-6; 9 bases line up with TRBD2. The V segment lost 2 bases and the J segment 2 bases; nucleotides outside the gene matches: 11. Germline V CDR1 and CDR2: SGHDT, YYEEEE. This CDR3 has 19 amino acids.

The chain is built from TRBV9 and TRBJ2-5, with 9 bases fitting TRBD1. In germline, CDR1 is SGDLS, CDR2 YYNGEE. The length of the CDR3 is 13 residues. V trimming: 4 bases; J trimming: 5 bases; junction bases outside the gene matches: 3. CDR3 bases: TGTGCCAGCAGCCCCGACAGGGGGGAGACCCAGTACTTC. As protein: CASSPDRGETQYF.

The CDR3 DNA is TGTGCCTGGATACGGGGTGCGAACTATGGCTACACCTTC. Encoded protein: CAWIRGANYGYTF. The rearrangement joins TRBV30 to TRBJ1-2, with D hard to call. The germline V gene encodes CDR1 GTSNPN and CDR2 SVGIG (reference sequence). This CDR3 is built from 13 residues. Trimming shortened V by 4 bases and J by 2 bases, and 11 bases separated the two germline ends.

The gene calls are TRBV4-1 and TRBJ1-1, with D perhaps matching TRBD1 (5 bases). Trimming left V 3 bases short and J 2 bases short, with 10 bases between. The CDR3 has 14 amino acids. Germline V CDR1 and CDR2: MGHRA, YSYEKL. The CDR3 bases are TGCGCCAGCAGCCAGGGGCAGGCTAACACTGAAGCTTTCTTT. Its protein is CASSQGQANTEAFF.

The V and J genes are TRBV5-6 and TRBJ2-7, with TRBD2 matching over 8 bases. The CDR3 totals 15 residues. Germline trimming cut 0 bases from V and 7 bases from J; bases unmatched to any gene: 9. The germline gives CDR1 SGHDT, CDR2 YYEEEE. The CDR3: CASSLVGRAAGEQYF. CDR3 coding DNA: TGTGCCAGCAGCTTGGTCGGGAGGGCTGCTGGGGAGCAGTACTTC.

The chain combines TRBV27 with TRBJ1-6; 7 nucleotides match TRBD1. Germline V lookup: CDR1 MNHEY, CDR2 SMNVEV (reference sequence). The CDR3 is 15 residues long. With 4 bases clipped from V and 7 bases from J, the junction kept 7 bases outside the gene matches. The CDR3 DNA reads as TGTGCCAGCAGTTCTGACAGGGTGGCCAATTCACCCCTCCACTTT. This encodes CASSSDRVANSPLHF.

The CDR3 sequence: CASSSHADNAYEQYF. Here the CDR3 DNA reads TGTGCCAGCAGCTCTCACGCTGACAACGCCTACGAGCAGTACTTC. The gene calls are TRBV4-2 and TRBJ2-7; no clear D. The CDR3 consists of 15 residues. V dropped 5 bases and J dropped 2 bases, with 16 bases sitting between them. Germline V gives CDR1 LGHNA, CDR2 YNFKEQ.

In DNA, the CDR3 is TGTGCCAGTAGTATCGCGCTACAGGAGTTAAACTACTATGGCTACACCTTC. It translates to CASSIALQELNYYGYTF. V gene TRBV19 combines with J gene TRBJ1-2; D may be TRBD1 (5 bases). Germline CDR1 is LNHDA and CDR2 is SQIVND (reference sequence). Trimming took 3 bases from V and 3 from J, leaving 20 bases between them. The CDR3 contains 17 residues. Full variable domain (remainder filled in from reference TRBV19 and TRBJ1-2): DGGITQSPKYLFRKEGQNVTLSCEQNLNHDAMYWYRQDPGQGLRLIYYSQIVNDFQKGDIAEGYSVSREKKESFPLTVTSAQKNPTAFYLCASSIALQELNYYGYTFGSGTRLTVV.

The CDR3 sequence is CASKSSQGAPPSEQFF. The CDR3 nucleotides are TGTGCCAGCAAATCATCACAGGGGGCCCCTCCCAGTGAGCAGTTCTTC. The chain joins TRBV2 to TRBJ2-1; 9 nucleotides line up with TRBD1. Germline V gene data show CDR1 as SNHLY and CDR2 as FYNNEI. After removal of 7 bases from V and 9 bases from J, the junction contained 16 bases not matched to a gene. This CDR3 contains 16 residues. Together with reference TRBV2 and TRBJ2-1, the CDR3 gives the full variable domain: EPEVTQTPSHQVTQMGQEVILRCVPISNHLYFYWYRQILGQKVEFLVSFYNNEISEKSEIFDDQFSVERPDGSNFTLKIRSTKLEDSAMYFCASKSSQGAPPSEQFFGPGTRLTVL.

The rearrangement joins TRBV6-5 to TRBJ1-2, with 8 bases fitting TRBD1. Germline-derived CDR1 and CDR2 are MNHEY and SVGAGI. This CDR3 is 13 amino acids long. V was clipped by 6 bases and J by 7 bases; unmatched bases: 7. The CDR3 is CASRPTGVGGYTF. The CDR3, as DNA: TGTGCCAGCAGACCGACAGGGGTTGGTGGCTACACCTTC.

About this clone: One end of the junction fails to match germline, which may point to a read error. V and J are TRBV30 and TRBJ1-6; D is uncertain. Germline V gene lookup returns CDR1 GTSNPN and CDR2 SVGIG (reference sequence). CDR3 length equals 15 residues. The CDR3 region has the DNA TGTGCCGGGAGTGTTTCCGGGAAGAGAAATTCACCCCTCCACTTT. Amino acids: CAGSVSGKRNSPLHF.

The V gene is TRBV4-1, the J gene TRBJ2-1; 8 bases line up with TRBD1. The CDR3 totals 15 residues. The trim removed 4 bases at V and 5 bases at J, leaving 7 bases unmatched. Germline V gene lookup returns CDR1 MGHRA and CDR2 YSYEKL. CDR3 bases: TGCGCCAGCAGCCCTCGACAGGGGCGGGACAATGAGCAGTTCTTC. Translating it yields CASSPRQGRDNEQFF.

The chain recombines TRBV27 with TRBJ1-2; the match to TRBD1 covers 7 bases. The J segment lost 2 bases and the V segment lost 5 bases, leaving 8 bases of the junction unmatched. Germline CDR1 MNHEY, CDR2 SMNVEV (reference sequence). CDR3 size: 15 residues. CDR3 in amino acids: CASSQNTGVNYGYTF. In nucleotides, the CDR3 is TGTGCCAGCAGTCAGAATACAGGGGTAAACTATGGCTACACCTTC.